These 11 T cell receptor beta chains were all obtained from the same sample, sequenced in a study of OX40 agonist ivuxolimab in advanced cancers. The assay was immunoSEQ multiplex PCR, and TCRdb's table has in-frame clones only and misses some. This sample has tens of thousands of clones, with approximately 90% found just once. The sample consisted of CD4+ or CD8+ T cells sorted from blood, taken in a trial of the OX40 agonist ivuxolimab. Receptors were obtained from an adult with an advanced solid tumor such as melanoma, head and neck, liver or kidney cancer.

The chain recombines TRBV5-4 with TRBJ2-3, with D hard to call. The V and J ends lost 4 bases and 2 bases respectively, with 8 bases between them. Germline lookup yields CDR1 SGHNT and CDR2 YYREEE (reference sequence). The CDR3 sequence is 13 residues long. The CDR3 sequence is CASSLGSTDTQYF. The DNA of the CDR3 is TGTGCCAGCAGCCTCGGATCCACAGATACGCAGTATTTT.

The chain couples TRBV9 to TRBJ2-7; the D gene could be TRBD1 or TRBD2 (8 bases each). V was shortened by 4 bases and J by 3 bases, with 17 bases between the two germline ends. Germline V gives CDR1 SGDLS, CDR2 YYNGEE. The CDR3 sequence is 15 residues long. CDR3 residues: CASSSQGAGGYEQYF. The CDR3 coding sequence is TGTGCCAGCAGCTCCCAGGGGGCGGGGGGCTACGAGCAGTACTTC.

The chain is built from TRBV19 and TRBJ1-2; the match to TRBD1 covers 7 bases. The length of the CDR3 is 14 residues. V trimming: 6 bases; J trimming: 5 bases; junction bases outside the gene matches: 9. Germline V gives CDR1 LNHDA, CDR2 SQIVND (reference sequence). This CDR3 reads CASRGQRSYYGYTF. In DNA, the CDR3 is TGTGCCAGTAGGGGACAGAGGTCTTATTATGGCTACACCTTC. Looking up the rest from reference TRBV19 and TRBJ1-2 gives the full variable domain: DGGITQSPKYLFRKEGQNVTLSCEQNLNHDAMYWYRQDPGQGLRLIYYSQIVNDFQKGDIAEGYSVSREKKESFPLTVTSAQKNPTAFYLCASRGQRSYYGYTFGSGTRLTVV.

This clone appeared once. The chain uses TRBV11-2 and TRBJ1-3; 7 positions match TRBD1. This CDR3 is built from 15 residues. V gave up 3 bases and J gave up 0 bases; unmatched junction bases: 2. Germline V CDR1 and CDR2: SGHAT, FQNNGV. This CDR3 is CASSFRQGSGNTIYF. CDR3 DNA: TGTGCCAGCAGCTTTCGACAGGGCTCTGGAAACACCATATATTTT. Full variable domain (outside the CDR3, taken from reference TRBV11-2 and TRBJ1-3): EAGVAQSPRYKIIEKRQSVAFWCNPISGHATLYWYQQILGQGPKLLIQFQNNGVVDDSQLPKDRFSAERLKGVDSTLKIQPAKLEDSAVYLCASSFRQGSGNTIYFGEGSWLTVV.

The genes are TRBV30 and TRBJ1-1; 9 bases are a match to TRBD1. V was pared by 5 bases and J by 2 bases, with 9 bases of the junction left unmatched. The CDR3 is 15 amino acids. CDR1 is GTSNPN, CDR2 SVGIG, per germline (reference sequence). CDR3 sequence reads: CAWGDPGQGNTEAFF. The CDR3 nucleotides are TGTGCCTGGGGGGATCCGGGACAGGGAAACACTGAAGCTTTCTTT.

The rearrangement joins TRBV7-5 to TRBJ2-7. TRBV7-5 is an annotated pseudogene. The CDR3 totals 14 residues. CDR3 in DNA: TGTGCCAGAAGCTTAGAGTTGTGTTTGGACGAGCAGTACTTC. Amino acids: CARSLELCLDEQYF.

The gene calls are TRBV5-8 and TRBJ2-7; possible D gene TRBD2, 6 bases. The V end was cut by 2 bases, the J end by 5 bases, with 20 bases between. CDR3 length equals 16 residues. Germline V gene sequence: CDR1 SGHTS, CDR2 YDEGEE. CDR3 region: CASSLGFRAGVDEQYF. CDR3 bases: TGTGCCAGCAGCTTAGGTTTTCGAGCGGGTGTCGACGAGCAGTACTTC.

The V call is TRBV7-2, the J call TRBJ1-4; D remains unclear. CDR1 is SGHTA and CDR2 is FQGNSA in the germline V gene. This CDR3 is 13 amino acids long. V was shortened by 5 bases and J by 7 bases, with 11 bases between the two germline ends. CDR3 loop: CASSPYNSEKLFF. CDR3 nucleotides: TGTGCCAGCAGCCCCTATAACAGTGAAAAACTGTTTTTT.

This rearrangement joins TRBV28 to TRBJ2-1, with D unresolved. Per the germline V gene, CDR1 is MDHEN and CDR2 is SYDVKM. The V and J ends lost 7 bases and 7 bases respectively, with 11 bases between them. CDR3 length: 12 amino acids. CDR3 DNA: TGTGCCAGCATCAAACCGGGTAATGAGCAGTTCTTC. This sequence encodes CASIKPGNEQFF. The complete variable domain, with remaining parts taken from reference TRBV28 and TRBJ2-1, reads DVKVTQSSRYLVKRTGEKVFLECVQDMDHENMFWYRQDPGLGLRLIYFSYDVKMKEKGDIPEGYSVSREKKERFSLILESASTNQTSMYLCASIKPGNEQFFGPGTRLTVL.

The V gene is TRBV10-3, the J gene TRBJ2-2, with D maybe TRBD1 (7 bases). The CDR3 consists of 15 residues. V lost 2 bases and J lost 5, with 12 bases in between. In germline, CDR1 is ENHRY, CDR2 SYGVKD. DNA for the CDR3: TGTGCCATCAGTGAGCAGGGGGGTAAAACCGGGGAGCTGTTTTTT. This codes for CAISEQGGKTGELFF.

CDR3 DNA: TGTGCCAGCACCCCTTCCCCGAGACGGTATGGCTACACCTTC. It yields the protein CASTPSPRRYGYTF. The gene calls are TRBV5-5 and TRBJ1-2, with no clear D. Trimming pared 6 bases from V and 5 bases from J, leaving 17 bases between. Germline lookup yields CDR1 SGHKS and CDR2 YYEKEE (reference sequence). CDR3 length equals 14 residues.